The 19 T cell receptor beta chains in this list originate from one sample, sequenced in a study of blood T cells in healthy people across ages. A second PCR of about 7 to 11 cycles used a sample-barcoded 5' primer and a J-beta primer mix. A single record per CDR3 protein comes from TCRdb applying MiXCR to the 5' RACE reads. The sample shows 750,000 to 850,000 distinct CDR3 sequences, 25% of them seen only once. This same sample was also part of a study on T cells of mothers and their children.

Sequenced: blood. Receptors were obtained from a boy aged 10-17 years in good health.

The chain recombines TRBV20-1 with TRBJ2-3; D gene ambiguous. V gave up 3 bases and J gave up 0 bases, with 16 bases separating them. Germline CDR1 reads DFQATT; CDR2 reads SNEGSKA (reference sequence). The CDR3 totals 16 residues. CDR3 sequence: CSASTRSTPSTDTQYF. Written as DNA, the CDR3 is TGCAGTGCTAGTACTCGGTCGACGCCGAGCACAGATACGCAGTATTTT.

This clonotype has a handful of counts. This chain connects TRBV27 to TRBJ2-7; D remains ambiguous. Trimming cost V 0 bases and J 0 bases, with 9 bases left between them. The CDR3 loop spans 15 amino acids. CDR1 is MNHEY, CDR2 SMNVEV, per germline (reference sequence). CDR3 bases: TGTGCCAGCAGTTTATCAGGAATCAGCTCCTACGAGCAGTACTTC. It encodes CASSLSGISSYEQYF.

In this sample, this clonotype turned up a few times. V gene TRBV12-3 or TRBV12-4 combines with J gene TRBJ1-2; 7 positions agree with TRBD1. J gave up 5 bases and V 1 base, and 13 bases lay outside the gene matches. This CDR3 has 17 residues. The DNA of the CDR3 is TGTGCCAGCAGTTTAGGGGTTACAGGGGTCTCACCTTATGGCTACACCTTC. Protein sequence: CASSLGVTGVSPYGYTF.

This clonotype showed up just a few times. The V call is TRBV28, the J call TRBJ1-5; 8 bases map to TRBD1. Germline V gene sequence: CDR1 MDHEN, CDR2 SYDVKM. After removal of 7 bases from V and 6 bases from J, the junction contained 11 bases not matched to a gene. The CDR3 length is 15 residues. For the CDR3, the DNA is TGTGCCAGCAACTCCGGGACAGGTTCGGGTCAGCCCCAGCATTTT. Protein product: CASNSGTGSGQPQHF.

This clonotype was recorded a few times. The chain couples TRBV6-6 to TRBJ1-3, with 10 bases matching TRBD1. This CDR3 comprises 16 residues. Germline V lookup: CDR1 MNHNY, CDR2 SVGAGI (reference sequence). With 2 bases clipped from V and 4 bases from J, the junction kept 5 bases outside the gene matches. CDR3 in amino acids: CASSYGTGVSGNTIYF. The CDR3 nucleotides are TGTGCCAGCAGTTACGGGACAGGGGTATCCGGAAACACCATATATTTT.

This rearrangement joins TRBV9 to TRBJ1-5; D is ambiguous. Germline V gives CDR1 SGDLS, CDR2 YYNGEE. CDR3 length equals 14 residues. The V end lost 3 bases, the J end lost 5 bases, and 12 bases lay between the germline ends. CDR3 sequence reads: CASSDLGGHQPQHF. In DNA form, the CDR3 reads TGTGCCAGCAGCGATCTGGGAGGGCATCAGCCCCAGCATTTT.

The gene calls are TRBV9 and TRBJ2-5, with TRBD2 identical over 12 bases. The DNA end is a closer match to TRBJ2-7, so the J assignment may be wrong. The V gene's germline CDR1 is SGDLS and CDR2 YYNGEE. The CDR3 totals 17 residues. The CDR3 bases are TGTGCCAGCAGCCCCAGCGGGCTAGCGGGAGGGCCAGACGAGCAGTACTTC. This codes for CASSPSGLAGGPDEQYF.

This clonotype was observed a handful of times. The chain links TRBV7-2 to TRBJ1-4, with TRBD1 matching 8 bases. Germline assignment: CDR1 SGHTA and CDR2 FQGNSA. This CDR3 is built from 16 residues. Trimming removed 3 bases from V and 4 bases from J; junction bases left unmatched: 7. The CDR3 DNA sequence: TGTGCCAGCAGCTTTCAGCCGGGACAGGATAATGAAAAACTGTTTTTT. This translates into CASSFQPGQDNEKLFF.

This clonotype has a handful of counts. The chain has TRBV10-3 and TRBJ2-7; 8 bases map to TRBD2. Per the germline V gene, CDR1 is ENHRY and CDR2 is SYGVKD. The CDR3 spans 14 residues. The J segment lost 3 bases and the V segment lost 3 bases, leaving 4 bases of the junction unmatched. The CDR3 region is CAISDGGGFYEQYF. CDR3 DNA sequence: TGTGCCATCAGTGATGGCGGGGGGTTCTACGAGCAGTACTTC.

This clonotype occurred a few times. CDR3 sequence reads: CSVLGTSWGADTQYF. CDR3 sequence (DNA): TGCAGCGTTCTTGGGACTAGCTGGGGCGCAGATACGCAGTATTTT. The V call is TRBV29-1, the J call TRBJ2-3; TRBD2 aligns across 9 bases. The CDR3 extends over 15 amino acids. Germline V gene sequence: CDR1 SQVTM, CDR2 ANQGSEA. Unmatched junction bases numbered 10, after V lost 5 bases and J lost 4 bases.

This clonotype was observed a handful of times. This chain connects TRBV28 to TRBJ2-3, with 7 bases matching TRBD2. The CDR3 runs to 14 residues. J was trimmed by 2 bases and V by 11 bases; bases with no gene match: 10. CDR1 and CDR2 from the germline V gene are MDHEN and SYDVKM. The CDR3 bases are TGTGCCGCCGAGGGGAGCGGGACCACAGATACGCAGTATTTT. Translated, it gives CAAEGSGTTDTQYF.

The chain is built from TRBV20-1 and TRBJ2-5; D uncertain. The germline V gene encodes CDR1 DFQATT and CDR2 SNEGSKA (reference sequence). The ends were cut back, 6 bases at V and 3 bases at J, with 14 bases in the middle. This CDR3 has 13 residues. CDR3 residues: CSAALGSKETQYF. In DNA, the CDR3 is TGCAGTGCCGCCTTAGGGTCAAAAGAGACCCAGTACTTC.

The chain couples TRBV7-2 to TRBJ2-2; TRBD2 matches at 7 bases. The CDR3 is made up of 15 amino acids. Germline trimming cut 4 bases from V and 8 bases from J; bases unmatched to any gene: 10. CDR1 and CDR2 (germline): SGHTA, FQGNSA. The CDR3 DNA reads TGTGCCAGCAGCTGGGCGGCGGGAGTAGGAGGGGAGCTGTTTTTT. Translating it yields CASSWAAGVGGELFF.

There are a few counts of this clonotype. The junction shows a germline mismatch at one end, possibly a read error. The genes are TRBV6-2 or TRBV6-3 and TRBJ2-5, with 12 bases identical to TRBD2. The J call is uncertain, as TRBJ2-1 better fits the DNA end. The CDR3 contains 16 residues. CDR1 and CDR2 (germline): MNHEY, SVGEGT. The CDR3 region is CASSYDLAGGPGEQFF. The CDR3 nucleotides read TGTGCCAGTAGTTACGACCTAGCGGGAGGGCCGGGTGAGCAGTTCTTC.

This clonotype was seen a handful of times. V is TRBV12-3 or TRBV12-4 and J is TRBJ1-5, with D unresolved. This CDR3 comprises 14 residues. The ends were cut back, 5 bases at V and 9 bases at J, with 17 bases in the middle. CDR3 sequence reads: CASSLREFPGPQHF. The CDR3 DNA sequence: TGTGCCAGCAGTCTGAGAGAGTTTCCCGGGCCCCAGCATTTT.

This chain links TRBV15 with TRBJ2-5, with D maybe TRBD2 (6 bases). V lost 0 bases, J lost 4 bases, and 12 bases lay in between. The CDR3 is made up of 15 amino acids. Per the germline V gene, CDR1 is LNHNV and CDR2 is YYDKDF (reference sequence). CDR3 protein: CATSRDLQGGETQYF. CDR3 sequence (DNA): TGTGCCACCAGCAGAGATCTGCAGGGAGGAGAGACCCAGTACTTC.

The rearrangement joins TRBV20-1 to TRBJ2-3; weak D call: TRBD2 (5 bases). Germline CDR1 reads DFQATT; CDR2 reads SNEGSKA (reference sequence). The CDR3 extends over 14 amino acids. CDR3 loop: CSAPFEGFTDTQYF. The DNA of the CDR3 is TGCAGCGCACCTTTTGAGGGTTTTACAGATACGCAGTATTTT.

The chain joins TRBV29-1 to TRBJ2-3, with unresolved D. Trimming took off 4 bases at V and 4 bases at J, with 12 bases between the two ends. The V gene's germline CDR1 is SQVTM and CDR2 ANQGSEA. This CDR3 is built from 13 residues. DNA for the CDR3: TGCAGCGTTGTTGGAGCGATAGCAGATACGCAGTATTTT. It codes for CSVVGAIADTQYF.

This clonotype appeared a few times. CDR3 in amino acids: CASSLGAGLETQYF. The CDR3 coding sequence is TGTGCCAGCAGCTTAGGGGCGGGGCTGGAGACCCAGTACTTC. V gene TRBV5-5 combines with J gene TRBJ2-5; D is perhaps TRBD2 (6 bases). CDR1 is SGHKS, CDR2 YYEKEE, per germline (reference sequence). The V end lost 2 bases, the J end lost 5 bases, and 13 bases lay between the germline ends. The CDR3 runs to 14 residues.